A selection of T cell receptor beta chains follows, all from one sample in a study of human T cells and chemical hapten exposure. One entry per CDR3 protein, called by TCRdb with MiXCR from the RACE reads. The table lists 95,000 to 150,000 distinct CDR3 sequences, approximately 15% of them singletons. This specimen was whole blood, taken in connection with sensitization to the hapten diphenylcyclopropenone (DPC). These receptors came from a woman under 30 with alopecia areata. Some clones in this sample may be carry-over from other donors' samples. Each CDR3 is given with its conserved first and last residue. Fields, in order: D gene, V gene, clone size, J gene, CDR3 DNA, CDR3 protein. A D gene is named only where the DNA matches it firmly. The size of a clone is reported for some rows only, either as once, few or many, or as a class for expanded clones.

d_call: TRBD2
v_call: TRBV9
clone_size: many
j_call: TRBJ2-3
cdr3_nt: TGTGCCAGCAGCGAACTAGCGGGGGGCCCGGATACGCAGTATTTT
cdr3_aa: CASSELAGGPDTQYF

d_call: TRBD1
v_call: TRBV7-9
clone_size: many
j_call: TRBJ2-1
cdr3_nt: TGTGCCAGCAGCGTCCGGGAAGGGGGCTTCGATGAGCAGTTCTTC
cdr3_aa: CASSVREGGFDEQFF

d_call: TRBD2
v_call: TRBV14
clone_size: -
j_call: TRBJ2-1
cdr3_nt: TGTGCCAGCAGCCAAGATAACCTAGCGGGGGGGCCGATTAGCTACAATGAGCAGTTCTTC
cdr3_aa: CASSQDNLAGGPISYNEQFF

d_call: -
v_call: TRBV20-1
clone_size: many
j_call: TRBJ1-3
cdr3_nt: TGCAGTGCTGGTGGAGGGGCGGCTGGAAACACCATATATTTT
cdr3_aa: CSAGGGAAGNTIYF

d_call: -
v_call: TRBV5-1
clone_size: few
j_call: TRBJ1-2
cdr3_nt: TGCGCCAGCAGCTCCCCTGCGCGGGACGGCTACACCTTC
cdr3_aa: CASSSPARDGYTF

d_call: -
v_call: TRBV11-3
clone_size: few
j_call: TRBJ2-5
cdr3_nt: TGTGCCAGCAGCGCACGACCCATGGGGGACCAGTACTTC
cdr3_aa: CASSARPMGDQYF

d_call: TRBD1
v_call: TRBV27
clone_size: few
j_call: TRBJ2-3
cdr3_nt: TGTGCCAGCAGTTTATTAGGACAGGGTAATCAAGATACGCAGTATTTT
cdr3_aa: CASSLLGQGNQDTQYF

d_call: TRBD1
v_call: TRBV29-1
clone_size: -
j_call: TRBJ2-1
cdr3_nt: TGCAGCGTTGAAGAGAGCAGGGGGCGCTTCGGAGATGAGCAGCTCTTC
cdr3_aa: CSVEESRGRFGDEQLF

d_call: TRBD1
v_call: TRBV27
clone_size: many
j_call: TRBJ2-3
cdr3_nt: TGTGCCAGCAGTCTCACAGGGGCTTTCACAGATACGCAGTATTTT
cdr3_aa: CASSLTGAFTDTQYF

d_call: TRBD2
v_call: TRBV20-1
clone_size: once
j_call: TRBJ2-3
cdr3_nt: TGCAGTGCTAGGCTTCTAGCGGGGGGGCTAGATACGCAGTATTTT
cdr3_aa: CSARLLAGGLDTQYF

d_call: -
v_call: TRBV5-6
clone_size: -
j_call: TRBJ2-4
cdr3_nt: TGTGCCAGCAGCAGAGGACAGCTAGCCAAAAACATTCAGTACTTC
cdr3_aa: CASSRGQLAKNIQYF

d_call: -
v_call: TRBV29-1
clone_size: -
j_call: TRBJ1-2
cdr3_nt: TGCAGCGTTTTCGACCCTTTGGATGGCTACACCTTC
cdr3_aa: CSVFDPLDGYTF

d_call: TRBD2
v_call: TRBV2
clone_size: many
j_call: TRBJ2-1
cdr3_nt: TGTGCCAGCAGTGAAGCGGCGGGGGGGTCTTACAATGAGCAGTTCTTC
cdr3_aa: CASSEAAGGSYNEQFF

d_call: -
v_call: TRBV5-1
clone_size: many
j_call: TRBJ2-1
cdr3_nt: TGCGCCAGCAGCTTATCCGTAGGAAGCAATGAGCAGTTCTTC
cdr3_aa: CASSLSVGSNEQFF

d_call: -
v_call: TRBV7-2
clone_size: -
j_call: TRBJ2-2
cdr3_nt: TGTGCCAGCAGCTTATTCCCGGACGTGGGTGCCGGGGAGCTGTTTTTT
cdr3_aa: CASSLFPDVGAGELFF

d_call: -
v_call: TRBV29-1
clone_size: -
j_call: TRBJ2-1
cdr3_nt: TGCAGCGTTGAAATCCGGGGGAAGACAGTGTTCCTTTCCTACAATGAGCAGTTCTTC
cdr3_aa: CSVEIRGKTVFLSYNEQFF

d_call: -
v_call: TRBV19
clone_size: -
j_call: TRBJ2-1
cdr3_nt: TGTGCCAGTAGTATTTTTTTCGGACCCTCGTGGGGCTCCTACAATGAGCAGTTCTTC
cdr3_aa: CASSIFFGPSWGSYNEQFF

d_call: TRBD2
v_call: TRBV6-2/TRBV6-3
clone_size: many
j_call: TRBJ2-1
cdr3_nt: TGTGCCAGCAGTACCGCGACTAGCGGGGCCAATGAGCAGTTCTTC
cdr3_aa: CASSTATSGANEQFF

d_call: -
v_call: TRBV4-3
clone_size: few
j_call: TRBJ1-1
cdr3_nt: TGCGCCAGCAGCCAGCTCGCGCAGGGCCGCACTGAAGCTTTCTTT
cdr3_aa: CASSQLAQGRTEAFF

d_call: TRBD1
v_call: TRBV20-1
clone_size: many
j_call: TRBJ2-7
cdr3_nt: TGCAGTGCTAGAGCTCAACCGGGACAGGGGATCTACGAGCAGTACTTC
cdr3_aa: CSARAQPGQGIYEQYF

d_call: -
v_call: TRBV7-9
clone_size: few
j_call: TRBJ2-7
cdr3_nt: TGTGCCAGCAGCTTACCGGCCAGCTACGAGCAGTACTTC
cdr3_aa: CASSLPASYEQYF

d_call: -
v_call: TRBV7-6
clone_size: many
j_call: TRBJ2-3
cdr3_nt: TGTGCCAGCAGCTTAAGGCTGGCAGGGGAGGGCACAGATACGCAGTATTTT
cdr3_aa: CASSLRLAGEGTDTQYF

d_call: -
v_call: TRBV29-1
clone_size: many
j_call: TRBJ1-4
cdr3_nt: TGCAGCGCATACGCAACTAATGAAAAACTGTTTTTT
cdr3_aa: CSAYATNEKLFF

d_call: -
v_call: TRBV28
clone_size: -
j_call: TRBJ2-1
cdr3_nt: TGTGCCAGCACCCCAAGGGCCGAGGGGCAGTTCTTC
cdr3_aa: CASTPRAEGQFF

d_call: TRBD1
v_call: TRBV12-3/TRBV12-4
clone_size: few
j_call: TRBJ2-2
cdr3_nt: TGTGCCAGCAGGATCGACAGGGGATACACCGGGGAGCTGTTTTTT
cdr3_aa: CASRIDRGYTGELFF

d_call: TRBD2
v_call: TRBV6-6
clone_size: -
j_call: TRBJ2-5
cdr3_nt: TGTGTCAGCAGTTACTCGCTGAGGCGGGGGACGACCCAGTACTTC
cdr3_aa: CVSSYSLRRGTTQYF

d_call: -
v_call: TRBV6-6
clone_size: -
j_call: TRBJ1-2
cdr3_nt: TGTGCCAGCAGTCTAACAGGGTTGGGAGGCTACACCTTC
cdr3_aa: CASSLTGLGGYTF

d_call: -
v_call: TRBV2
clone_size: few
j_call: TRBJ1-5
cdr3_nt: TGTGCCAGCAGTGAAGCCGGGGAGAGAGGCCAGCCCCAGCATTTT
cdr3_aa: CASSEAGERGQPQHF

d_call: TRBD2
v_call: TRBV20-1
clone_size: few
j_call: TRBJ2-1
cdr3_nt: TGCAGTGCTAGAGACCCTAGCGGTTCCTACAATGAGCAGTTCTTC
cdr3_aa: CSARDPSGSYNEQFF

d_call: TRBD1
v_call: TRBV29-1
clone_size: -
j_call: TRBJ2-7
cdr3_nt: TGCAGCGTCCAGTTAACAGGGGGATCGTCCTACGAGCAGTACTTC
cdr3_aa: CSVQLTGGSSYEQYF

d_call: TRBD1
v_call: TRBV27
clone_size: few
j_call: TRBJ1-2
cdr3_nt: TGTGCCAGCCGAGACTCACAGGGGAAAAGCTATGGCTACACCTTC
cdr3_aa: CASRDSQGKSYGYTF

d_call: -
v_call: TRBV6-2/TRBV6-3
clone_size: -
j_call: TRBJ2-1
cdr3_nt: TGTGCCAGCAGTCATCGTTTCGGGGGAATTGAGCAGTTCTTC
cdr3_aa: CASSHRFGGIEQFF

d_call: -
v_call: TRBV7-2
clone_size: many
j_call: TRBJ2-7
cdr3_nt: TGTGCCAGCAGCCCTTACGCCCTAGCGCCGACCTACGAGCAGTACTTC
cdr3_aa: CASSPYALAPTYEQYF

d_call: -
v_call: TRBV29-1
clone_size: -
j_call: TRBJ2-1
cdr3_nt: TGCAGCGTTGTTGCCGACAATGAGCAGTTCTTC
cdr3_aa: CSVVADNEQFF

d_call: -
v_call: TRBV12-3/TRBV12-4
clone_size: -
j_call: TRBJ2-7
cdr3_nt: TGTGCCAGCAACGCGAAGGGGCCCTCCTACGAGCAGTACTTC
cdr3_aa: CASNAKGPSYEQYF

d_call: -
v_call: TRBV11-3
clone_size: few
j_call: TRBJ2-3
cdr3_nt: TGTGCCAGCAGCTTAGAGGGGAAACTCACAGATACGCAGTATTTT
cdr3_aa: CASSLEGKLTDTQYF

d_call: -
v_call: TRBV11-2
clone_size: few
j_call: TRBJ2-7
cdr3_nt: TGTGCCAGCAGCTCGTCGCCATCGTACGAGCAGTACTTC
cdr3_aa: CASSSSPSYEQYF

d_call: -
v_call: TRBV6-2/TRBV6-3
clone_size: many
j_call: TRBJ2-7
cdr3_nt: TGTGCCAGCAGTTTCACTGCACAGAGATCCTACGAGCAGTACTTC
cdr3_aa: CASSFTAQRSYEQYF

d_call: TRBD1
v_call: TRBV20-1
clone_size: -
j_call: TRBJ1-5
cdr3_nt: TGCAGTGCTAACAGGGGTAGCAATCAGCCCCAGCATTTT
cdr3_aa: CSANRGSNQPQHF